This T cell receptor (beta chain) comes out of a study of cytomegalovirus exposure and HLA in healthy donors. General study findings and limits: Among TCR sequences, most were rare, though some public TCRs appeared in many donors. The Asian-associated ancestry cluster reportedly had fewer N-insertions than the roughly 670-donor mean in a later analysis.

Notes on this clone: Its antigen is currently unknown.

The PCR contained 60 Vbeta and 13 Jbeta primers. Here immunoSEQ multiplex PCR was the method, and the copy in TCRdb shows in-frame clones only, minus some. The data contain about 100,000 clones, around 83% of them singletons. CDR1 GTSNPN and CDR2 SVGIG come from the germline V gene (reference sequence). The CDR3 spans 13 residues. V lost 2 bases, J lost 3 bases, and 9 bases lay in between. This clonotype was sampled from a woman aged 18-29 years in good health and CMV-seronegative. Source material: PBMCs. The V call is TRBV30, the J call TRBJ2-3, with D unresolved. The CDR3 protein is CAWSTQITDTQYF. In DNA form, the CDR3 reads TGTGCCTGGAGTACCCAGATAACAGATACGCAGTATTTT.